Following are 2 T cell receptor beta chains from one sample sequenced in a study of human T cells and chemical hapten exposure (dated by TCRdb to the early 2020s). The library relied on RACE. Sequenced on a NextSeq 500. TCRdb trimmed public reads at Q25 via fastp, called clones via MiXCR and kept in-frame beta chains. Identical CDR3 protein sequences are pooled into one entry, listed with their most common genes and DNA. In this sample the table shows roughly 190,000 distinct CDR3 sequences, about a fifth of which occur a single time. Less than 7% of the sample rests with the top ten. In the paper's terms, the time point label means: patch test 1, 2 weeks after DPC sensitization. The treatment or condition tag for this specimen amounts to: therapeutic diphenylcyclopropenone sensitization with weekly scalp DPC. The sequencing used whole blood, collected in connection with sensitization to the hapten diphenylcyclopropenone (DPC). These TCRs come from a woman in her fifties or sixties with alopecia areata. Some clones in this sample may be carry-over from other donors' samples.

CDR3 in DNA: TGTGCCAGCAGCTTTGGGACTAGCGCGGCGGAGACCCAGTACTTC. This translates into CASSFGTSAAETQYF. This chain connects TRBV7-2 to TRBJ2-5, with 10 bases identical to TRBD2. The V gene end was trimmed by 3 bases and the J gene end by 5 bases; junction bases not matched to a gene: 6. This CDR3 is built from 15 residues. Germline V lookup: CDR1 SGHTA, CDR2 FQGNSA.

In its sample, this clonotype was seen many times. CDR3 region: CASLRGVGTDTQYF. The CDR3 DNA reads as TGTGCCAGCCTGAGGGGGGTAGGCACAGATACGCAGTATTTT. The J gene is TRBJ2-3, the V gene TRBV7-9, with D perhaps TRBD1 or TRBD2 (6 bases each). This CDR3 spans 14 amino acids. Trimming stripped 8 bases from V and 1 base from J, with 13 bases between. Germline V gives CDR1 SEHNR, CDR2 FQNEAQ (reference sequence).